This T cell receptor beta chain originates from a study of T cell responses to AZD1222 COVID-19 vaccine. Regarding the study as a whole: Among vaccine-associated CD4 TCRs, coverage spanned spike, with dominance at 160-218 and 743-854.

Germline loops: CDR1 LNHDA, CDR2 SQIVND (reference sequence). With V trimmed by 2 bases and J by 3 bases, 4 bases remained unmatched. CDR3 length: 16 amino acids. Clones were read by immunoSEQ multiplex PCR, and TCRdb kept only the in-frame ones, dropping some. Of 150,000 to 190,000 clones in the sample, around 86% were seen once. Remarks on this clone: The antigen remains unidentified.

The sequencing used peripheral blood, collected 28 days after the second AZD1222 dose. V usage is TRBV19 and J usage is TRBJ2-5, with TRBD2 matching 12 bases. The receptor was derived from an adult who received the AZD1222 COVID-19 vaccine. CDR3 nucleotide sequence: TGTGCCAGTAGTATAAAGCCTAGCGGGAGGGAAGAGACCCAGTACTTC. Its protein product is CASSIKPSGREETQYF.